This TCR beta chain was retrieved from a study of naive and memory T cell subsets. Many counts were recorded for this clonotype. The CDR3 is made up of 17 amino acids. V was pared by 7 bases and J by 2 bases, with 20 bases between. Looked up from germline, CDR1 is LNHDA and CDR2 is SQIVND (reference sequence). The SP2 primer and nested alpha and beta constant region primers amplified ligated cDNA in four rounds. Blood and skin TCR RNA was reverse transcribed with alpha and beta constant primers. One entry per CDR3 protein, called by TCRdb with MiXCR from the UMI-ligation and nested PCR reads. The data contain around 30,000 distinct CDR3 sequences, less than 8.5% of them singletons. Documented treatment: skin biopsy from PPD injection site in Mantoux-positive individual. A UMI-containing oligonucleotide was joined by 3' ligation to the TCR cDNA template. Tuberculin skin test biopsies were taken where PPD was injected in Mantoux-positive people. Cells were not sorted; total RNA input targeted about 1 to 1000 ng.

The sample was skin, taken from a tuberculin skin test site. The clonotype comes from an adult in good health. The chain uses TRBV19 and TRBJ2-2; the D gene is possibly TRBD2 (6 bases). The CDR3 coding sequence is TGTGCCAGTATGGGGGGATTCTCCCAAATTAACACCGGGGAGCTGTTTTTT. Translated, it gives CASMGGFSQINTGELFF. The full variable domain, with the rest looked up from reference TRBV19 and TRBJ2-2, is DGGITQSPKYLFRKEGQNVTLSCEQNLNHDAMYWYRQDPGQGLRLIYYSQIVNDFQKGDIAEGYSVSREKKESFPLTVTSAQKNPTAFYLCASMGGFSQINTGELFFGEGSRLTVL.